The 30 T cell receptor beta chains below all came from one sample that was sequenced in a study of CD8+ T cells in alopecia areata. RNA, once extracted, was reverse transcribed into cDNA for use as the sequencing template. Repertoires were generated with immunoSEQ multiplex PCR, while TCRdb's copy carries only in-frame clones and drops some. The table includes 35,000 to 45,000 clones, more than 90% detected once. The treatment: oral pan-JAK inhibitor, 5-10 mg twice daily. This specimen was CD8+ T cells sorted from blood, taken at week 24, from a patient treated with tofacitinib. The source is a human donor with alopecia areata.

V usage is TRBV28 and J usage is TRBJ2-5, with 7 bases matching TRBD1. CDR3 size: 15 residues. The J segment lost 5 bases and the V segment lost 5 bases, leaving 11 bases of the junction unmatched. Germline CDR1 is MDHEN and CDR2 is SYDVKM. In nucleotides, the CDR3 is TGTGCCAGCAGTCCGACATTTCGACAGGGCGAGACCCAGTACTTC. It encodes CASSPTFRQGETQYF.

With regard to this clone: The germline gene is not matched at one end of the junction; a read error may be the cause. The rearrangement links TRBV6-1 to TRBJ1-1; 7 nucleotides align to TRBD1. Germline-derived CDR1 and CDR2 are MNHNS and SASEGT. There are 15 residues in the CDR3. For the CDR3, the DNA is TGTGCCAGCAGTGAAGACACAGGGGAGGACACCGAAGCTTTCTTT. Translating it yields CASSEDTGEDTEAFF.

V usage is TRBV30 and J usage is TRBJ2-7, with a weak D call TRBD1 (6 bases). Trimming stripped 5 bases from V and 5 bases from J, with 16 bases between. The CDR3 loop spans 13 amino acids. Germline V gene data show CDR1 as GTSNPN and CDR2 as SVGIG (reference sequence). The chain's CDR3 is CAWDRGTSDEQYF. Written as DNA, the CDR3 is TGTGCCTGGGACCGAGGGACAAGCGACGAGCAGTACTTC.

This clone occurred once. The V call is TRBV7-9, the J call TRBJ2-5, with TRBD1 as a possible D gene (6 bases). V lost 8 bases, J lost 5 bases, and 30 bases lay in between. Germline V lookup: CDR1 SEHNR, CDR2 FQNEAQ (reference sequence). The CDR3 loop spans 18 amino acids. The CDR3 DNA reads as TGTGCCAGCGGGGCCCGGGACAACAACCCAAGACCCCGGGAGACCCAGTACTTC. As protein: CASGARDNNPRPRETQYF.

The chain is built from TRBV6-4 and TRBJ2-1; D call uncertain. The germline V gene has CDR1 MRHNA and CDR2 SNTAGT. V was clipped by 2 bases and J by 5 bases, with 7 bases between them. CDR3 length: 13 amino acids. CDR3 amino acids: CASSDLPHNEQFF. CDR3 sequence (DNA): TGTGCCAGCAGTGACCTACCCCACAATGAGCAGTTCTTC.

The CDR3 sequence is CASSNIILSLETQYF. In DNA form, the CDR3 reads TGTGCCAGCAGCAATATTATACTCTCATTGGAGACCCAGTACTTC. This chain joins TRBV7-9 and TRBJ2-5, with D hard to call. The CDR3 sequence is 15 residues long. Germline assignment: CDR1 SEHNR and CDR2 FQNEAQ (reference sequence). V gave up 5 bases and J gave up 5 bases, with 18 bases separating them.

This clone was observed once. V usage is TRBV30 and J usage is TRBJ2-7; tentatively, D is TRBD2 (5 bases). V gave up 2 bases and J gave up 0 bases, with 8 bases separating them. The CDR3 spans 13 residues. Germline V lookup: CDR1 GTSNPN, CDR2 SVGIG (reference sequence). CDR3 bases: TGTGCCTGGAGTCGCGGGTACTCCTACGAGCAGTACTTC. It encodes CAWSRGYSYEQYF.

V gene TRBV27 combines with J gene TRBJ2-5; 7 nucleotides agree with TRBD2. The V segment lost 2 bases and the J segment 5 bases; nucleotides outside the gene matches: 8. There are 15 residues in the CDR3. CDR1 and CDR2 (germline): MNHEY, SMNVEV (reference sequence). The CDR3 DNA is TGTGCCAGCAGTTTAGTCGGGGGGAATGGGGAGACCCAGTACTTC. Residues: CASSLVGGNGETQYF.

The rearrangement joins TRBV27 to TRBJ2-7, with 10 bases identical to TRBD2. Germline trimming cut 5 bases from V and 2 bases from J; bases unmatched to any gene: 18. Germline V lookup: CDR1 MNHEY, CDR2 SMNVEV (reference sequence). This CDR3 has 19 residues. The CDR3, as DNA: TGTGCCAGCAGTGAGTCGGGACTAGCGCCTAATATCGGGCCCTACGAGCAGTACTTC. The encoded protein is CASSESGLAPNIGPYEQYF.

The V and J genes are TRBV4-1 and TRBJ2-7; no clear D gene. Between the trimmed V and J ends, which lost 4 bases and 5 bases, there was a span of 15 bases. This CDR3 comprises 14 residues. Germline-derived CDR1 and CDR2 are MGHRA and YSYEKL. Written as DNA, the CDR3 is TGCGCCAGCAGCCTAACCAGCGCCCCCCACGAGCAGTACTTC. Residues: CASSLTSAPHEQYF.

The chain recombines TRBV30 with TRBJ2-7; 8 bases fit TRBD1. The V and J ends lost 1 base and 3 bases, in that order; junction bases with no gene match: 2. Per the germline V gene, CDR1 is GTSNPN and CDR2 is SVGIG (reference sequence). The CDR3 is 13 amino acids. This chain's CDR3 is CAWSGTGNYEQYF. DNA for the CDR3: TGTGCCTGGAGTGGGACAGGGAACTACGAGCAGTACTTC.

This chain connects TRBV4-1 to TRBJ2-4; D is tentatively TRBD1 or TRBD2 (6 bases each). This CDR3 has 14 amino acids. V was shortened by 8 bases and J by 5 bases, with 16 bases between the two germline ends. Germline CDR1 is MGHRA and CDR2 is YSYEKL. The CDR3 loop is CASAVSGGQNIQYF. The CDR3 nucleotides read TGCGCCAGCGCTGTGTCCGGGGGCCAAAACATTCAGTACTTC.

The chain uses TRBV6-4 and TRBJ2-1; TRBD2 aligns across 8 bases. The CDR3 contains 15 residues. CDR1 and CDR2 from the germline V gene are MRHNA and SNTAGT. J lost 2 bases, V lost 5 bases, and 5 bases had no gene match. CDR3 sequence reads: CASSINSGTYNEQFF. The CDR3, as DNA: TGTGCCAGCAGTATAAATAGCGGGACCTACAATGAGCAGTTCTTC.

The CDR3 is CASSFPGQGRHEQYF. In DNA form, the CDR3 reads TGTGCCAGCAGCTTTCCGGGACAGGGGAGGCACGAGCAGTACTTC. V and J are TRBV7-9 and TRBJ2-7; 10 nucleotides align to TRBD1. This CDR3 has 15 residues. After removal of 3 bases from V and 5 bases from J, the junction contained 7 bases not matched to a gene. CDR1 SEHNR and CDR2 FQNEAQ come from the germline V gene (reference sequence). Variable domain in full (rest from reference TRBV7-9 and TRBJ2-7): DTGVSQNPRHKITKRGQNVTFRCDPISEHNRLYWYRQTLGQGPEFLTYFQNEAQLEKSRLLSDRFSAERPKGSFSTLEIQRTEQGDSAMYLCASSFPGQGRHEQYFGPGTRLTVT.

This chain uses TRBV7-2 with TRBJ2-5; tentatively, D is TRBD1 (5 bases). The CDR3 loop spans 15 amino acids. Trimming removed 5 bases from V and 0 bases from J, with 13 bases in between. Germline CDR1 reads SGHTA; CDR2 reads FQGNSA. This CDR3 reads CASSPPVRDQETQYF. In DNA form, the CDR3 reads TGTGCCAGCAGCCCGCCGGTCAGGGACCAAGAGACCCAGTACTTC.

The chain employs TRBV2 and TRBJ2-3, with D possibly being TRBD2 (6 bases). V lost 8 bases, J lost 2 bases, and 23 bases lay in between. This CDR3 is 17 amino acids long. Looked up from germline, CDR1 is SNHLY and CDR2 is FYNNEI. The CDR3 protein is CASQTHRPGLFTDTQYF. The CDR3 DNA follows: TGTGCCAGCCAAACTCACCGCCCGGGACTTTTCACAGATACGCAGTATTTT.

The chain couples TRBV29-1 to TRBJ2-1; D gene unclear. The CDR3 spans 13 residues. Germline V gene lookup returns CDR1 SQVTM and CDR2 ANQGSEA. V lost 2 bases and J lost 2, with 7 bases in between. The CDR3 protein is CSVELWTYNEQFF. In DNA, the CDR3 is TGCAGCGTTGAACTCTGGACCTACAATGAGCAGTTCTTC.

The V and J genes are TRBV6-9 and TRBJ2-3; 9 nucleotides agree with TRBD2. V shed 5 bases and J 2 bases; nucleotides not matched to a gene: 5. The CDR3 length is 15 residues. Germline loops: CDR1 MNHGY, CDR2 SVAAGI. CDR3 DNA: TGTGCCAGCAGTCAGCTAGCGGGGACCACAGATACGCAGTATTTT. This translates into CASSQLAGTTDTQYF.

The gene calls are TRBV19 and TRBJ2-7; D ambiguous. V gave up 8 bases and J gave up 3 bases, with 20 bases separating them. The CDR3 has 15 amino acids. Germline CDR1 reads LNHDA; CDR2 reads SQIVND (reference sequence). The DNA for the CDR3 is TGTGCCAGTTCGACGGCTGACAACTCGGGCTACGAGCAGTACTTC. Translation gives CASSTADNSGYEQYF.

V is TRBV4-1 and J is TRBJ1-1; 7 bases agree with TRBD1. From germline, CDR1 is MGHRA and CDR2 YSYEKL. The CDR3 has 13 amino acids. Trimming cost V 1 base and J 6 bases; bases outside gene matches: 2. CDR3 coding DNA: TGCGCCAGCAGCCAAGGAGGGGGCCCTGAAGCTTTCTTT. Translating it yields CASSQGGGPEAFF.

The genes are TRBV29-1 and TRBJ1-1, with D uncertain. Trimming stripped 7 bases from V and 1 base from J, with 4 bases between. Per germline, CDR1 SQVTM and CDR2 ANQGSEA. The CDR3 consists of 10 residues. The CDR3 sequence: CSAQNTEAFF. The DNA of the CDR3 is TGCAGCGCTCAGAACACTGAAGCTTTCTTT.

The chain couples TRBV10-2 to TRBJ2-1; 9 positions agree with TRBD2. Trimming removed 7 bases from V and 7 bases from J; junction bases left unmatched: 11. The CDR3 consists of 15 residues. CDR1 WSHSY and CDR2 SAAADI come from the germline V gene. CDR3 in DNA: TGCGCCAGCACTGTTGGCGGGGGGGCCAAAAATGAGCAGTTCTTC. It is translated as CASTVGGGAKNEQFF.

V is TRBV6-6 and J is TRBJ2-1; the D gene is possibly TRBD1 (6 bases). The V end was cut by 6 bases, the J end by 8 bases, with 23 bases between. The germline V gene has CDR1 MNHNY and CDR2 SVGAGI (reference sequence). The CDR3 spans 16 residues. The CDR3 sequence is CASRMPEAAPGDEQFF. In nucleotides, the CDR3 is TGTGCCAGCAGGATGCCGGAGGCGGCCCCAGGGGATGAGCAGTTCTTC.

The chain combines TRBV27 with TRBJ2-2; possible D gene TRBD1, 5 bases. V lost 4 bases and J 5 bases, leaving 14 bases between the germline ends. The CDR3 covers 15 residues. Germline CDR1 reads MNHEY; CDR2 reads SMNVEV (reference sequence). The CDR3 bases are TGTGCCAGCAGTTCGCCTGGCAGGGTTACCGGGGAGCTGTTTTTT. Residues: CASSSPGRVTGELFF.

The chain uses TRBV27 and TRBJ2-5; perhaps TRBD2 as D (6 bases). V lost 2 bases to trimming and J lost 9 bases, with 10 bases between them. Germline values: CDR1 MNHEY, CDR2 SMNVEV (reference sequence). The length of the CDR3 is 12 residues. The CDR3 sequence: CASSLPGEAQYF. For the CDR3, the DNA is TGTGCCAGCAGTTTACCGGGGGAGGCCCAGTACTTC.

The gene calls are TRBV6-5 and TRBJ2-5, with no clear D. Looked up from germline, CDR1 is MNHEY and CDR2 is SVGAGI. V dropped 6 bases and J dropped 0 bases, with 5 bases sitting between them. The CDR3 totals 12 residues. The DNA of the CDR3 is TGTGCCAGCAGCCCCAACCAAGAGACCCAGTACTTC. Protein product: CASSPNQETQYF.

The V gene is TRBV4-2, the J gene TRBJ2-7; 15 nucleotides match TRBD2. The CDR3 totals 19 residues. Germline V gene lookup returns CDR1 LGHNA and CDR2 YNFKEQ. V was clipped by 4 bases and J by 1 base; unmatched bases: 11. CDR3: CASSLGTSGGPKKSYEQYF. The DNA of the CDR3 is TGTGCCAGCAGCCTTGGGACTAGCGGGGGGCCGAAGAAGTCCTACGAGCAGTACTTC.

V usage is TRBV5-1 and J usage is TRBJ2-7; D is uncertain. V lost 0 bases and J lost 1, with 11 bases in between. This CDR3 comprises 15 residues. Germline V CDR1 and CDR2: SGHRS, YFSETQ. The CDR3 DNA reads as TGCGCCAGCAGCTTGGAGGGCAGACCTTCCTACGAGCAGTACTTC. Protein: CASSLEGRPSYEQYF.

The chain employs TRBV6-5 and TRBJ2-5; D tentatively reads TRBD1 or TRBD2 (5 bases each). The CDR3 totals 13 residues. V lost 7 bases and J 5 bases, leaving 14 bases between the germline ends. The germline V gene encodes CDR1 MNHEY and CDR2 SVGAGI. The chain's CDR3 is CASMPGTRETQYF. In DNA, the CDR3 is TGTGCCAGCATGCCCGGGACGCGGGAGACCCAGTACTTC.

This clone occurred once. The rearrangement joins TRBV27 to TRBJ2-3; maybe TRBD2 (5 bases). The germline V gene has CDR1 MNHEY and CDR2 SMNVEV (reference sequence). The V and J ends lost 2 bases and 6 bases respectively, with 12 bases between them. The CDR3 contains 14 residues. CDR3 residues: CASSLRTPSDTQYF. The DNA of the CDR3 is TGTGCCAGCAGTTTACGGACTCCCTCCGATACGCAGTATTTT.